This T cell receptor (beta chain) derives from a study of T cells in Graves' hyperthyroidism and ophthalmopathy. Study-wide background: At the time of initial diagnosis and before any treatment, peripheral blood was collected.

Using RNA transcripts as the source, TCR beta CDR3 regions were amplified. The HTBI primer set was used in a first-round RT-PCR of the TCR CDR3. TCRdb processed the multiplex PCR reads anew with MiXCR; each CDR3 protein has one entry. Of 300,000 or so distinct CDR3 sequences listed, roughly 20% are singletons. Study-level findings and limits: Ophthalmopathy was model-predicted a median roughly 6.3 months pre-onset.

This clonotype was seen more than once but under ten times. The antigen remains unidentified. This CDR3 is built from 15 residues. Germline values: CDR1 DFQATT, CDR2 SNEGSKA (reference sequence). V dropped 2 bases and J dropped 0 bases, with 13 bases sitting between them. Sequenced: blood. V is TRBV20-1 and J is TRBJ1-1, with D possibly TRBD1 on 5 matching bases. The receptor was isolated from a woman aged 45-59 years with Graves' hyperthyroidism. This CDR3 is CSARPSDSLNTEAFF. The CDR3 DNA sequence: TGCAGTGCTAGACCCAGTGACAGCCTGAACACTGAAGCTTTCTTT.